The clone carrying this T cell receptor (beta chain) was seen more than once but under ten times. The antigen is unknown. Each CDR3 protein gets one entry after TCRdb re-called the reads with MiXCR. This table holds 300,000 to 400,000 distinct CDR3 sequences, more than 8% found once. Trimming took 5 bases from V and 7 from J; bases not matched to a gene: 13. The CDR3 spans 15 residues. Germline values: CDR1 MNHNS, CDR2 SASEGT. The record originates from a study of T cell repertoires in cytomegalovirus infection. Study information: A matching HLA type, together with CMV infection, was signaled by public TCR beta signatures. Whole-study results and caveats: Public TCR beta family frequency separated CMV-and-HLA carriers, including in an independent cohort. The ex vivo response was dominated by HLA-C-restricted CMV-specific TCR beta clonotypes.

The TCR was taken from a human donor in good health (CMV status not recorded). Some clones in this sample may be carry-over from other donors' samples. The chain joins TRBV6-1 to TRBJ2-5; 7 bases are shared with TRBD1. Input material: PBMCs. CDR3 protein: CASSSLTGTLTTQYF. CDR3 bases: TGTGCCAGCAGTTCCCTGACAGGGACCTTAACGACCCAGTACTTC.